This entry features one TCR beta chain sequence. The data were taken from a study of blood T cell repertoires in COVID-19. About the study: Acute and convalescent COVID-19 specimens originated in the United States, Italy and Spain. PBMCs, B-cell-depleted T cells, or T cells were the source of the cDNA or gDNA that made up the material.

The authors' processing: Cell counts per sample came from amplifying reference gene primers. Repertoires were generated with immunoSEQ multiplex PCR, while TCRdb's copy carries only in-frame clones and drops some. For V, J and clone size, that table is used; D and trimming come from the DNA. Of some 180,000 clones detected, 80% appear once; the ten largest clones hold approximately 15%. Germline CDR1 reads SQVTM; CDR2 reads ANQGSEA. J gave up 2 bases and V 4 bases, and 4 bases lay outside the gene matches. This CDR3 is built from 14 residues. The specimen sequenced was PBMCs or T cells enriched from blood (not recorded which). The chain combines TRBV29-1 with TRBJ2-7, with 11 bases that match TRBD2. The clonotype comes from a man aged 60 to 75 who had been exposed to COVID-19. The CDR3 sequence is CSVGLAGIPYEQYF. CDR3 nucleotide sequence: TGCAGCGTTGGACTAGCGGGGATCCCCTACGAGCAGTACTTC.